The 31 T cell receptor beta chains reported below all come from one sample, sequenced in a study of T cell responses to AZD1222 COVID-19 vaccine. Method: immunoSEQ multiplex PCR; TCRdb's copy keeps in-frame clones and lacks some. The data show some 150,000 clones, around nine tenths seen once. The sequences come from peripheral blood, collected on day 0 of AZD1222 vaccination. These receptors originate from an adult in good health.

This chain links TRBV20-1 with TRBJ1-5; D unresolved. V lost 3 bases, J lost 0 bases, and 9 bases lay in between. The V gene's germline CDR1 is DFQATT and CDR2 SNEGSKA (reference sequence). The length of the CDR3 is 14 residues. CDR3 in DNA: TGCAGTGCTAGTCCGAGAGTTAGCAATCAGCCCCAGCATTTT. Translation gives CSASPRVSNQPQHF.

The chain is built from TRBV28 and TRBJ2-4; D gene uncertain. The V gene's germline CDR1 is MDHEN and CDR2 SYDVKM. Trimming cost V 6 bases and J 8 bases, with 8 bases left between them. CDR3 length equals 11 residues. The CDR3 here is CASSTQYIQYF. The CDR3 nucleotides read TGTGCCAGCAGCACCCAATACATTCAGTACTTC.

The chain employs TRBV6-5 and TRBJ1-2, with TRBD1 matching 9 bases. Germline CDR1 MNHEY, CDR2 SVGAGI. Germline trimming cut 8 bases from V and 7 bases from J; bases unmatched to any gene: 11. This CDR3 spans 14 amino acids. CDR3 in DNA: TGTGCCAGCGAACCGGGACAGGGAAGGTCTGGCTACACCTTC. This encodes CASEPGQGRSGYTF.

The chain recombines TRBV5-1 with TRBJ1-1; no reliable D call. Between the trimmed V and J ends, which lost 2 bases and 3 bases, there was a span of 14 bases. Per germline, CDR1 SGHRS and CDR2 YFSETQ. CDR3 size: 15 residues. The CDR3 DNA is TGCGCCAGCAGCTTTGAGGGTGCGAGGGACACTGAAGCTTTCTTT. The encoded protein is CASSFEGARDTEAFF.

The CDR3 DNA sequence: TGTGCCAGCAGCGTAAGAGGGGAAGATTCACCCCTCCACTTT. As protein: CASSVRGEDSPLHF. The genes are TRBV9 and TRBJ1-6; D is possibly TRBD1 (5 bases). The CDR3 is made up of 14 amino acids. The V and J ends lost 1 base and 8 bases respectively, with 10 bases between them. Looked up from germline, CDR1 is SGDLS and CDR2 is YYNGEE.

This chain joins TRBV9 and TRBJ1-2, with TRBD1 matching over 8 bases. J gave up 6 bases and V 3 bases, and 4 bases lay outside the gene matches. From germline, CDR1 is SGDLS and CDR2 YYNGEE. The CDR3 consists of 13 residues. This CDR3 reads CASSGGQGNGYTF. CDR3 in DNA: TGTGCCAGCAGCGGCGGACAGGGTAATGGCTACACCTTC.

This clone was observed once. This chain joins TRBV5-8 and TRBJ2-3, with TRBD2 as a possible D gene (5 bases). V shed 5 bases and J shed 11 bases, with 18 bases lying between them. The CDR3 has 13 amino acids. Germline V gives CDR1 SGHTS, CDR2 YDEGEE. Here the CDR3 DNA reads TGTGCCAGCAGACGCTCCCCCGGGATTGGGCAGTATTTT. Translation: CASRRSPGIGQYF. The whole variable domain, filled in from reference TRBV5-8 and TRBJ2-3, reads EAGVTQSPTHLIKTRGQQATLRCSPISGHTSVYWYQQALGLGLQFLLWYDEGEERNRGNFPPRFSGRQFPNYSSELNVNALELEDSALYLCASRRSPGIGQYFGPGTRLTVL.

This chain joins TRBV4-3 and TRBJ2-5, with D perhaps matching TRBD1 or TRBD2 (6 bases each). The V gene's germline CDR1 is LGHNA and CDR2 YSLEER. V lost 0 bases, J lost 5 bases, and 22 bases lay in between. The CDR3 runs 18 residues. CDR3 coding DNA: TGCGCCAGCAGCCAAGATGCCTTCCGAGGGGGAGGACGGGAGACCCAGTACTTC. Encoded protein: CASSQDAFRGGGRETQYF.

This sequence joins TRBV2 and TRBJ1-2, with a possible D match to TRBD1 (5 bases). The V gene lost 5 bases and the J gene lost 6 bases, with 10 bases spanning the gap. The CDR3 is made up of 12 amino acids. Germline V gene data show CDR1 as SNHLY and CDR2 as FYNNEI. The CDR3 DNA reads TGTGCCAGCAGTATGGCAGGGAATGGCTACACCTTC. Translation: CASSMAGNGYTF. The full variable domain, rest sourced from reference TRBV2 and TRBJ1-2, is EPEVTQTPSHQVTQMGQEVILRCVPISNHLYFYWYRQILGQKVEFLVSFYNNEISEKSEIFDDQFSVERPDGSNFTLKIRSTKLEDSAMYFCASSMAGNGYTFGSGTRLTVV.

The rearrangement joins TRBV24-1 to TRBJ2-3; D might be TRBD2 (5 bases). The CDR3 sequence is 12 residues long. V gave up 5 bases and J gave up 7 bases, with 9 bases separating them. Germline V lookup: CDR1 KGHDR, CDR2 SFDVKD. CDR3 sequence reads: CATSAGGNTQYF. In DNA, the CDR3 is TGTGCCACCAGTGCTGGAGGTAATACGCAGTATTTT.

The chain joins TRBV27 to TRBJ2-3, with 7 bases identical to TRBD2. Germline assignment: CDR1 MNHEY and CDR2 SMNVEV (reference sequence). There are 16 residues in the CDR3. Trimming removed 5 bases from V and 1 base from J; junction bases left unmatched: 9. The CDR3 region has the DNA TGTGCCAGCAGTAGATGGAGTGGGGGGGGCACAGATACGCAGTATTTT. Its protein is CASSRWSGGGTDTQYF.

The rearrangement links TRBV2 to TRBJ1-4; 9 bases are a match to TRBD1. V gave up 6 bases and J gave up 1 base; unmatched junction bases: 9. From germline, CDR1 is SNHLY and CDR2 FYNNEI. The CDR3 extends over 17 amino acids. CDR3 protein: CASRKGQGAGTNEKLFF. For the CDR3, the DNA is TGTGCCAGCAGGAAGGGACAGGGAGCAGGAACTAATGAAAAACTGTTTTTT. Full variable domain (outside the CDR3, taken from reference TRBV2 and TRBJ1-4): EPEVTQTPSHQVTQMGQEVILRCVPISNHLYFYWYRQILGQKVEFLVSFYNNEISEKSEIFDDQFSVERPDGSNFTLKIRSTKLEDSAMYFCASRKGQGAGTNEKLFFGSGTQLSVL.

The J gene is TRBJ2-7, the V gene TRBV28; 11 bases are shared with TRBD2. The CDR3 contains 14 residues. The V gene end was trimmed by 6 bases and the J gene end by 6 bases; junction bases not matched to a gene: 7. Germline V lookup: CDR1 MDHEN, CDR2 SYDVKM. CDR3 loop: CASRHGTSGFEQYF. The CDR3 region has the DNA TGTGCCAGCAGACACGGGACTAGCGGTTTCGAGCAGTACTTC.

The genes are TRBV7-9 and TRBJ1-5, with D possibly TRBD1 on 5 matching bases. Germline loops: CDR1 SEHNR, CDR2 FQNEAQ (reference sequence). The V end was cut by 4 bases, the J end by 7 bases, with 14 bases between. The CDR3 runs to 14 residues. This CDR3 reads CASSSGQGRQPQHF. DNA for the CDR3: TGTGCCAGCAGCTCTGGACAAGGTCGGCAGCCCCAGCATTTT.

The rearrangement uses TRBV4-3 and TRBJ2-5; perhaps TRBD1 as D (5 bases). The germline V gene has CDR1 LGHNA and CDR2 YSLEER. Trimming left V 2 bases short and J 2 bases short, with 15 bases between. CDR3 length: 16 amino acids. The CDR3 region has the DNA TGCGCCAGCAGCCAAAGCAAGGGGCGACCACAAGAGACCCAGTACTTC. This translates into CASSQSKGRPQETQYF.

The chain recombines TRBV5-5 with TRBJ1-2; 7 bases map to TRBD1. This CDR3 spans 16 amino acids. Germline loops: CDR1 SGHKS, CDR2 YYEKEE (reference sequence). With 4 bases clipped from V and 5 bases from J, the junction kept 14 bases outside the gene matches. CDR3 sequence (DNA): TGTGCCAGCAGCCCGAAACAGGGGCGGGATAATTATGGCTACACCTTC. Translating gives CASSPKQGRDNYGYTF. Filled out from reference TRBV5-5 and TRBJ1-2, the complete variable domain reads DAGVTQSPTHLIKTRGQQVTLRCSPISGHKSVSWYQQVLGQGPQFIFQYYEKEERGRGNFPDRFSARQFPNYSSELNVNALLLGDSALYLCASSPKQGRDNYGYTFGSGTRLTVV.

The CDR3 bases are TGTGCCTGGAGCGCAAGCGCCGGGTGGGATAAACAGCCCCAGCATTTT. Its protein product is CAWSASAGWDKQPQHF. The chain has TRBV30 and TRBJ1-5, with D unresolved. CDR3 length: 16 residues. Germline values: CDR1 GTSNPN, CDR2 SVGIG (reference sequence). Trimming shortened V by 3 bases and J by 7 bases, and 22 bases separated the two germline ends.

The chain links TRBV4-2 to TRBJ1-4; D gene unclear. Trimming pared 3 bases from V and 8 bases from J, leaving 4 bases between. CDR1 and CDR2 from the germline V gene are LGHNA and YNFKEQ. The CDR3 sequence is 11 residues long. CDR3 loop: CASSHREKLFF. The CDR3 DNA follows: TGTGCCAGCAGCCATCGCGAAAAACTGTTTTTT.

The chain employs TRBV7-2 and TRBJ2-1, with 14 bases matching TRBD2. CDR1 and CDR2 (germline): SGHTA, FQGNSA. There are 16 residues in the CDR3. With 4 bases clipped from V and 11 bases from J, the junction kept 10 bases outside the gene matches. The DNA for the CDR3 is TGTGCCAGCAGCTCGCAGGGACTAGCGGGAGTCGCTAAGCAGTTCTTC. Translation gives CASSSQGLAGVAKQFF.

This clone was counted a single time. The rearrangement joins TRBV5-6 to TRBJ2-5, with D possibly being TRBD2 (6 bases). The CDR3 contains 13 residues. V was trimmed by 2 bases and J by 4 bases, leaving 9 bases between them. Germline CDR1 reads SGHDT; CDR2 reads YYEEEE. The CDR3 DNA sequence: TGTGCCAGCAGCTTTGGAGGGATAGAGACCCAGTACTTC. Translation gives CASSFGGIETQYF.

The rearrangement joins TRBV21-1 to TRBJ1-1. TRBV21-1 is deemed a pseudogene. CDR3 length: 15 amino acids. CDR3 loop: CASTIPLLMNTEAFF. Written as DNA, the CDR3 is TGTGCCAGCACAATACCGCTGTTGATGAACACTGAAGCTTTCTTT.

About this clone itself: Sequence at one end of the junction differs from germline and may be a read error. The genes are TRBV3-1 (or the pseudogene TRBV3-2) and TRBJ2-1; no reliable D call. The germline gives CDR1 LGHDT, CDR2 YNNKEL (reference sequence). The CDR3 is made up of 15 amino acids. The CDR3 sequence: CASSVERPSDNEQFF. In DNA form, the CDR3 reads TGTGCCAGCAGCGTAGAACGTCCCTCCGACAATGAGCAGTTCTTC.

The V and J genes are TRBV5-6 and TRBJ2-4, with D perhaps assigned TRBD1 or TRBD2 (5 bases each). The CDR3 sequence is 14 residues long. V lost 2 bases to trimming and J lost 4 bases, with 10 bases between them. Looked up from germline, CDR1 is SGHDT and CDR2 is YYEEEE. CDR3 nucleotides: TGTGCCAGCAGCTTCAGAGGGGCTAAAAACATTCAGTACTTC. Its protein product is CASSFRGAKNIQYF.

This clone has a single count. The chain employs TRBV19 and TRBJ1-5; D is uncertain. This CDR3 is built from 13 residues. V was cut by 5 bases and J by 5 bases, with 10 bases left in between. Per the germline V gene, CDR1 is LNHDA and CDR2 is SQIVND (reference sequence). CDR3 residues: CASSGRTHQPQHF. The DNA of the CDR3 is TGTGCCAGTAGTGGCAGGACTCATCAGCCCCAGCATTTT.

V and J are TRBV15 and TRBJ2-2; maybe TRBD1 (6 bases). The CDR3 contains 16 residues. Germline V gives CDR1 LNHNV, CDR2 YYDKDF (reference sequence). The V gene lost 0 bases and the J gene lost 4 bases, with 12 bases spanning the gap. The CDR3 here is CATSRETGRGTGELFF. The CDR3 coding sequence is TGTGCCACCAGCAGAGAAACAGGGCGCGGCACCGGGGAGCTGTTTTTT.

This CDR3 is CASSQVDYQETQYF. The CDR3 DNA is TGCGCCAGCAGCCAAGTCGACTACCAAGAGACCCAGTACTTC. The genes are TRBV4-1 and TRBJ2-5; D not certain. The V gene lost 1 base and the J gene lost 0 bases, with 6 bases spanning the gap. The CDR3 is made up of 14 amino acids. Germline loops: CDR1 MGHRA, CDR2 YSYEKL.

Regarding this clone: Other nucleotide sequences in the sample specify the same CDR3. This chain connects TRBV4-1 to TRBJ2-5; maybe TRBD2 (5 bases). This CDR3 comprises 13 residues. Trimming removed 3 bases at V and 2 bases at J, with 7 bases between. CDR1 and CDR2 (germline): MGHRA, YSYEKL. The CDR3 DNA follows: TGCGCCAGCAGCCAGAGGGAGCAAGAGACCCAGTACTTC. Translating it yields CASSQREQETQYF.

This chain connects TRBV7-3 to TRBJ2-5, with 10 bases matching TRBD2. CDR1 is SGHTA, CDR2 FQGTGA, per germline. V dropped 2 bases and J dropped 3; count of bases not matched to a gene: 6. This CDR3 comprises 16 residues. The CDR3, as DNA: TGTGCCAGCAGCTTAGGGGCTAGCGGGAGTGAAGAGACCCAGTACTTC. It encodes CASSLGASGSEETQYF.

The chain combines TRBV25-1 with TRBJ2-1; the D call may be TRBD1 or TRBD2 (7 bases each). Between the trimmed V and J ends, which lost 6 bases and 8 bases, there was a span of 23 bases. The CDR3 is 16 residues long. Germline V gives CDR1 MGHDK, CDR2 SYGVNS. CDR3 protein: CASRGEGAVPRDEQFF. Here the CDR3 DNA reads TGTGCCAGCAGAGGGGAGGGGGCCGTGCCTCGCGATGAGCAGTTCTTC.

The chain carries TRBV27 and TRBJ1-6; TRBD1 agrees at 9 bases. Germline lookup yields CDR1 MNHEY and CDR2 SMNVEV (reference sequence). The CDR3 spans 18 residues. V shed 6 bases and J 0 bases; nucleotides not matched to a gene: 9. The CDR3 DNA reads as TGTGCCAGCAGCTATGGACAGGGGCAAAACTCCTATAATTCACCCCTCCACTTT. This codes for CASSYGQGQNSYNSPLHF.

This rearrangement joins TRBV12-3 or TRBV12-4 to TRBJ1-6; 8 positions match TRBD1. J lost 8 bases, V lost 6 bases, and 3 bases had no gene match. The length of the CDR3 is 13 residues. This chain's CDR3 is CASSLTGDSPLHF. As DNA, the CDR3 is TGTGCCAGCAGCTTGACAGGGGATTCACCCCTCCACTTT.